The 31 T cell receptor beta chains given below trace back to one sample, sequenced in a study of cytomegalovirus exposure and HLA in healthy donors. Clones were sequenced by immunoSEQ multiplex PCR, and TCRdb holds only the in-frame ones, with some missing. The sample has over 110,000 clones, 86% seen once. Specimen: PBMCs. All receptors come from a man aged 18 to 29 in good health and CMV-seronegative.

The chain couples TRBV7-9 to TRBJ2-1; 13 nucleotides line up with TRBD2. Trimming removed 8 bases from V and 6 bases from J; junction bases left unmatched: 4. Germline loops: CDR1 SEHNR, CDR2 FQNEAQ (reference sequence). CDR3 size: 14 residues. The CDR3 loop is CASGLAGALNEQFF. CDR3 coding DNA: TGTGCCAGCGGACTAGCGGGGGCCCTCAATGAGCAGTTCTTC.

CDR3 loop: CASSDGTSGYNEQFF. The CDR3 nucleotides read TGTGCCAGCAGCGACGGGACTAGCGGCTACAATGAGCAGTTCTTC. The chain recombines TRBV2 with TRBJ2-1, with 11 bases that match TRBD2. The CDR3 loop spans 15 amino acids. The junction had 4 bases not matched to a gene; V was cut back by 6 bases and J by 3 bases. Germline V gene data show CDR1 as SNHLY and CDR2 as FYNNEI.

V and J are TRBV6-5 and TRBJ2-5; D is uncertain. The CDR3 consists of 14 residues. V dropped 10 bases and J dropped 1 base, with 16 bases sitting between them. Germline CDR1 reads MNHEY; CDR2 reads SVGAGI. CDR3 loop: CATPPHEPQETQYF. The DNA of the CDR3 is TGTGCCACCCCCCCACACGAACCCCAAGAGACCCAGTACTTC.

The chain uses TRBV25-1 and TRBJ2-7; 9 bases line up with TRBD1. V was clipped by 6 bases and J by 5 bases; unmatched bases: 5. The V gene's germline CDR1 is MGHDK and CDR2 SYGVNS. The CDR3 runs 13 residues. The CDR3 loop is CASRGQGFHEQYF. CDR3 coding DNA: TGTGCCAGCAGGGGACAGGGATTCCACGAGCAGTACTTC.

This chain links TRBV6-1 with TRBJ2-7; a possible D gene is TRBD1 (5 bases). The V end was cut by 4 bases, the J end by 11 bases, with 12 bases between. The germline V gene encodes CDR1 MNHNS and CDR2 SASEGT. This CDR3 comprises 11 residues. The CDR3 DNA reads TGTGCCAGCAGTGCGACAGTGCACGAGTACTTC. Protein product: CASSATVHEYF.

The rearrangement links TRBV15 to TRBJ2-5; 8 bases line up with TRBD1. This CDR3 region has 14 residues. Germline V gene lookup returns CDR1 LNHNV and CDR2 YYDKDF (reference sequence). Trimming at V came to 7 bases and at J to 5 bases, leaving 9 bases not matched to a gene. The DNA of the CDR3 is TGTGCCACCAAAAGGACAGGGAGAGAGGAGACCCAGTACTTC. This translates into CATKRTGREETQYF.

The chain has TRBV6-1 and TRBJ2-7; TRBD2 aligns across 12 bases. V lost 4 bases, J lost 3 bases, and 7 bases stayed unmatched. Germline-derived CDR1 and CDR2 are MNHNS and SASEGT. This CDR3 spans 16 amino acids. For the CDR3, the DNA is TGTGCCAGCAGTGCCTACACTAGCGGGGGGAACTACGAGCAGTACTTC. It codes for CASSAYTSGGNYEQYF.

J is TRBJ1-6 and V is TRBV27, with TRBD1 matching over 8 bases. The ends lost 4 bases at V and 8 bases at J; junction bases unmatched: 7. This CDR3 is built from 15 residues. Germline V lookup: CDR1 MNHEY, CDR2 SMNVEV (reference sequence). CDR3 loop: CASSSGQERYSPLHF. The CDR3 coding sequence is TGTGCCAGCAGTTCGGGACAGGAGAGGTATTCACCCCTCCACTTT.

The chain couples TRBV27 to TRBJ2-6, with D possibly TRBD2 on 6 matching bases. Germline assignment: CDR1 MNHEY and CDR2 SMNVEV (reference sequence). This CDR3 spans 15 amino acids. Trimming pared 3 bases from V and 0 bases from J, leaving 6 bases between. The CDR3 is CASSFGSSGANVLTF. The CDR3, as DNA: TGTGCCAGCAGTTTCGGGAGCTCTGGGGCCAACGTCCTGACTTTC.

The V and J genes are TRBV28 and TRBJ2-2; D gene ambiguous. CDR3 length: 15 amino acids. Germline V lookup: CDR1 MDHEN, CDR2 SYDVKM. V lost 6 bases and J lost 7, with 18 bases in between. CDR3 nucleotide sequence: TGTGCCAGCAGCTACCACGCGGCCGTAGGCGGGGAGCTGTTTTTT. It is translated as CASSYHAAVGGELFF.

The gene calls are TRBV12-5 and TRBJ1-2, with D unclear. The germline V and J ends were trimmed by 0 bases and 7 bases, with 18 bases remaining between them. CDR3 length equals 16 residues. Germline V gene data show CDR1 as LGHNT and CDR2 as FRNRAP. The CDR3 region is CASGLVPPEALVGYTF. As DNA, the CDR3 is TGTGCTAGTGGTTTGGTACCTCCGGAGGCCTTGGTTGGCTACACCTTC. The entire variable domain, with the rest obtained from reference TRBV12-5 and TRBJ1-2, is as follows: DARVTQTPRHKVTEMGQEVTMRCQPILGHNTVFWYRQTMMQGLELLAYFRNRAPLDDSGMPKDRFSAEMPDATLATLKIQPSEPRDSAVYFCASGLVPPEALVGYTFGSGTRLTVV.

This clone was seen once. This rearrangement joins TRBV4-2 to TRBJ1-2; 8 positions match TRBD1. The J segment lost 7 bases and the V segment lost 0 bases, leaving 4 bases of the junction unmatched. Per the germline V gene, CDR1 is LGHNA and CDR2 is YNFKEQ. The CDR3 covers 14 residues. The CDR3 sequence: CASSQEAGGTGYTF. The CDR3 region has the DNA TGTGCCAGCAGCCAAGAAGCAGGGGGCACTGGCTACACCTTC.

The rearrangement links TRBV9 to TRBJ2-3, with 8 positions matching TRBD1. CDR3 length equals 17 residues. Trimming removed 2 bases from V and 5 bases from J; junction bases left unmatched: 13. CDR1 and CDR2 (germline): SGDLS, YYNGEE. The CDR3 region is CASSVPDGAGGEDTQYF. CDR3 bases: TGTGCCAGCAGCGTTCCCGACGGAGCAGGGGGCGAAGATACGCAGTATTTT.

Here the CDR3 reads CASTPGTGWLGYTF. The CDR3, as DNA: TGTGCCAGCACGCCCGGGACAGGGTGGTTGGGCTACACCTTC. This chain uses TRBV7-9 with TRBJ1-2; TRBD1 matches 9 bases. Per germline, CDR1 SEHNR and CDR2 FQNEAQ (reference sequence). The CDR3 runs 14 residues. The J segment lost 8 bases and the V segment lost 7 bases, leaving 11 bases of the junction unmatched.

The chain couples TRBV6-1 to TRBJ1-5; the D is unclear. V shed 1 base and J shed 0 bases, with 13 bases lying between them. Germline V CDR1 and CDR2: MNHNS, SASEGT. The CDR3 contains 17 residues. CDR3 sequence: CASSEEVTSYSNQPQHF. The CDR3 DNA reads as TGTGCCAGCAGTGAAGAAGTCACAAGTTATAGCAATCAGCCCCAGCATTTT.

V usage is TRBV6-6 and J usage is TRBJ2-3, with TRBD2 matching over 12 bases. The trim removed 7 bases at V and 3 bases at J, leaving 8 bases unmatched. Germline V lookup: CDR1 MNHNY, CDR2 SVGAGI (reference sequence). The CDR3 runs 16 residues. The CDR3 protein is CASTTSGGARTDTQYF. DNA of the CDR3: TGTGCCAGCACGACTAGCGGGGGCGCTCGTACAGATACGCAGTATTTT.

This chain joins TRBV10-3 and TRBJ2-7, with 8 nucleotides matching TRBD2. The CDR3 runs 14 residues. Germline V gene data show CDR1 as ENHRY and CDR2 as SYGVKD. V gave up 4 bases and J gave up 4 bases; unmatched junction bases: 6. CDR3 amino acids: CAISGSREVYEQYF. CDR3 nucleotides: TGTGCCATCAGTGGGTCGCGGGAGGTGTACGAGCAGTACTTC.

The chain has TRBV5-1 and TRBJ1-2; tentatively, D is TRBD1 (6 bases). Between the trimmed V and J ends, which lost 7 bases and 0 bases, there was a span of 19 bases. The germline V gene has CDR1 SGHRS and CDR2 YFSETQ. The CDR3 loop spans 16 amino acids. The DNA for the CDR3 is TGCGCCAGCCGCGCGGGTGGGACAACTACTAACTATGGCTACACCTTC. Translated: CASRAGGTTTNYGYTF.

This clone was counted once. V is TRBV29-1 and J is TRBJ2-7; TRBD1 might be the D (6 bases). CDR3 length: 15 amino acids. Per germline, CDR1 SQVTM and CDR2 ANQGSEA. V was shortened by 6 bases and J by 0 bases, with 18 bases between the two germline ends. The CDR3 sequence: CSVADALDSSYEQYF. Written as DNA, the CDR3 is TGCAGCGTCGCGGACGCCCTGGACAGCTCCTACGAGCAGTACTTC.

The V and J genes are TRBV5-1 and TRBJ1-6; D possibly corresponds to TRBD1 (6 bases). CDR1 SGHRS and CDR2 YFSETQ come from the germline V gene. This CDR3 comprises 17 residues. The germline V and J ends were trimmed by 4 bases and 7 bases, with 21 bases remaining between them. CDR3 DNA: TGCGCCAGCAGCCCCAATTGGGGGCCGACTATCAATTCACCCCTCCACTTT. This codes for CASSPNWGPTINSPLHF.

This clone was counted between two and nine times. The chain carries TRBV19 and TRBJ1-2; D not certain. This CDR3 has 13 residues. Looked up from germline, CDR1 is LNHDA and CDR2 is SQIVND (reference sequence). Trimming shortened V by 7 bases and J by 1 base, and 10 bases separated the two germline ends. CDR3 DNA: TGTGCCAGTACCCCGGCGGATAACTATGGCTACACCTTC. This gives the protein CASTPADNYGYTF.

The chain joins TRBV27 to TRBJ1-2; the D gene is possibly TRBD1 (6 bases). Germline V gene lookup returns CDR1 MNHEY and CDR2 SMNVEV (reference sequence). CDR3 size: 15 residues. The V end lost 8 bases, the J end lost 1 base, and 17 bases lay between the germline ends. This CDR3 reads CASSPQGNRNYGYTF. The CDR3 nucleotides read TGTGCCAGCTCCCCACAGGGAAATCGTAACTATGGCTACACCTTC.

The chain joins TRBV27 to TRBJ1-1; TRBD1 aligns across 7 bases. V shed 5 bases, J shed 1 base, and the junction held 4 bases outside the gene matches. Germline assignment: CDR1 MNHEY and CDR2 SMNVEV (reference sequence). The CDR3 sequence is 14 residues long. The CDR3 DNA sequence: TGTGCCAGCAGTCGACAGGGACGGAACACTGAAGCTTTCTTT. It yields the protein CASSRQGRNTEAFF.

The J gene is TRBJ2-7, the V gene TRBV6-1; maybe TRBD1 (6 bases). In germline, CDR1 is MNHNS, CDR2 SASEGT. This CDR3 spans 13 amino acids. V lost 5 bases and J 6 bases, leaving 14 bases between the germline ends. The CDR3 sequence is CASSFKGDGEQYF. The CDR3 nucleotides are TGTGCCAGCAGTTTTAAGGGGGATGGCGAGCAGTACTTC.

This clone has just a few counts. CDR3 DNA sequence: TGTGCCAGCAGTACCGGGACAGGGGATTCCTACGAGCAGTACTTC. Translated, it gives CASSTGTGDSYEQYF. This rearrangement joins TRBV6-1 to TRBJ2-7, with 10 bases that match TRBD1. The germline CDR1 and CDR2 sequences are MNHNS and SASEGT. This CDR3 region has 15 residues. Trimming took 5 bases from V and 1 from J; bases not matched to a gene: 5.

The chain couples TRBV5-6 to TRBJ2-1, with D possibly being TRBD2 (5 bases). V was shortened by 4 bases and J by 1 base, with 9 bases between the two germline ends. Looked up from germline, CDR1 is SGHDT and CDR2 is YYEEEE. The CDR3 is 14 residues long. This chain's CDR3 is CASSAGRSYNEQFF. CDR3 nucleotide sequence: TGTGCCAGCAGCGCGGGCCGTTCCTACAATGAGCAGTTCTTC. The variable domain in full, completed from reference TRBV5-6 and TRBJ2-1, reads DAGVTQSPTHLIKTRGQQVTLRCSPKSGHDTVSWYQQALGQGPQFIFQYYEEEERQRGNFPDRFSGHQFPNYSSELNVNALLLGDSALYLCASSAGRSYNEQFFGPGTRLTVL.

This chain links TRBV7-2 with TRBJ1-3; no clear D. The germline gives CDR1 SGHTA, CDR2 FQGNSA. Trimming removed 1 base from V and 1 base from J, with 11 bases in between. The CDR3 extends over 16 amino acids. The CDR3: CASSLGDPRSGNTIYF. The CDR3 bases are TGTGCCAGCAGCTTAGGAGATCCGAGATCTGGAAACACCATATATTTT.

The chain recombines TRBV4-1 with TRBJ2-6; tentative D call: TRBD1 (5 bases). The CDR3 covers 19 residues. Trimming left V 0 bases short and J 0 bases short, with 15 bases between. CDR1 is MGHRA, CDR2 YSYEKL, per germline. CDR3 bases: TGCGCCAGCAGCCAAGATCCTCTACAGGAGTACTCTGGGGCCAACGTCCTGACTTTC. Its protein is CASSQDPLQEYSGANVLTF.

This sequence joins TRBV7-9 and TRBJ2-1; TRBD1 aligns across 7 bases. V was pared by 3 bases and J by 8 bases, with 10 bases of the junction left unmatched. The CDR3 has 15 amino acids. From germline, CDR1 is SEHNR and CDR2 FQNEAQ (reference sequence). Here the CDR3 DNA reads TGTGCCAGCAGCTTTGGACAGGAACACCATTATGAGCAGTTCTTC. Residues: CASSFGQEHHYEQFF.

The CDR3 here is CASSSGRGGYEQYF. The CDR3 DNA sequence: TGCGCCAGCAGTTCGGGCCGGGGGGGTTACGAGCAGTACTTC. The chain joins TRBV5-1 to TRBJ2-7; 8 bases fit TRBD2. The CDR3 covers 14 residues. The ends lost 5 bases at V and 4 bases at J; junction bases unmatched: 8. Germline V gene sequence: CDR1 SGHRS, CDR2 YFSETQ.

About this clone: In the same sample, other DNA sequences code for this CDR3. The chain has TRBV4-1 and TRBJ1-1, with D tentatively TRBD1 (6 bases). There are 14 residues in the CDR3. Germline V gives CDR1 MGHRA, CDR2 YSYEKL. Deletions cut 1 base from V and 5 bases from J, with 11 bases between. CDR3 protein: CASSQVGGGTEAFF. CDR3 DNA sequence: TGCGCCAGCAGCCAAGTAGGGGGGGGAACTGAAGCTTTCTTT.